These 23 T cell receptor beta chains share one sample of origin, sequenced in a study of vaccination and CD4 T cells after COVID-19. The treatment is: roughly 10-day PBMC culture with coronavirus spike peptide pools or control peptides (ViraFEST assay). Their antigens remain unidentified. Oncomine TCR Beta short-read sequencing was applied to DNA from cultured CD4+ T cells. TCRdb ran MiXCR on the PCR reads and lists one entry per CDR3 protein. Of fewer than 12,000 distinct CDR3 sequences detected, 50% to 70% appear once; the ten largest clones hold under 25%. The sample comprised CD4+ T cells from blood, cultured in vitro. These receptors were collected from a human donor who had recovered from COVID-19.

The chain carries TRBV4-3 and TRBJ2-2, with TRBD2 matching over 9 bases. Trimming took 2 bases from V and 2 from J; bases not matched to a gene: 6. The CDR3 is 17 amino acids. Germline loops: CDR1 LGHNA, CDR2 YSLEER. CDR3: CASSQWLAGDNTGELFF. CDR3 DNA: TGCGCCAGCAGCCAATGGTTAGCGGGGGATAACACCGGGGAGCTGTTTTTT.

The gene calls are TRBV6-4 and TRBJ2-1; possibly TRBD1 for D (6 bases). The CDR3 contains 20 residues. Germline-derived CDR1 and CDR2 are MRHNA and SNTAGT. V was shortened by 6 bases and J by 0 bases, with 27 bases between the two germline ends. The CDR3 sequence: CASRPRTARDQWSSYNEQFF. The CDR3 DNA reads TGTGCCAGCAGACCTCGGACAGCCCGCGACCAATGGAGCTCCTACAATGAGCAGTTCTTC.

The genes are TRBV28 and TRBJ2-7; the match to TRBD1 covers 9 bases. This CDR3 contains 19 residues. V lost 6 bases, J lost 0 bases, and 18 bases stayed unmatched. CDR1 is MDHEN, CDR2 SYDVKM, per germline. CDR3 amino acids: CASSLLGTGYLRASYEQYF. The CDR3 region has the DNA TGTGCCAGCAGCCTGTTAGGGACAGGGTACCTCAGGGCCTCCTACGAGCAGTACTTC.

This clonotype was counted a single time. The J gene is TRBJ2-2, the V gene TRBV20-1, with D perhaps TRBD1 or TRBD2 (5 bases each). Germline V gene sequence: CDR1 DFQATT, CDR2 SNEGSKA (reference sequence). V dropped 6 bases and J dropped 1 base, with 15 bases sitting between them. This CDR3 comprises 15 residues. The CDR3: CSALGGGKNTGELFF. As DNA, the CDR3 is TGCAGTGCCCTGGGTGGGGGTAAGAACACCGGGGAGCTGTTTTTT.

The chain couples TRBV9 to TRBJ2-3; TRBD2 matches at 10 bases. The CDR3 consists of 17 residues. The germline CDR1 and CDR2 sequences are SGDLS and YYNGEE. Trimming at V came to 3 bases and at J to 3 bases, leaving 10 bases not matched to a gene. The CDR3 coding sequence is TGTGCCAGCAGCGAGGGGGCTAGCGGGGGCCTAACAGATACGCAGTATTTT. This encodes CASSEGASGGLTDTQYF. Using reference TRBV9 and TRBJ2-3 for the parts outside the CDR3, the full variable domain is DSGVTQTPKHLITATGQRVTLRCSPRSGDLSVYWYQQSLDQGLQFLIQYYNGEERAKGNILERFSAQQFPDLHSELNLSSLELGDSALYFCASSEGASGGLTDTQYFGPGTRLTVL.

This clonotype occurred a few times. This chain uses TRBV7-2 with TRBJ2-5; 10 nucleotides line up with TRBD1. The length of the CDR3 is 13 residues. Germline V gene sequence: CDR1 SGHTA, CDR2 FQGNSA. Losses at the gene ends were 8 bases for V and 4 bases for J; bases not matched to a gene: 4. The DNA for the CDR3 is TGTGCCAGCGGCAGGACAGGGGGAGAGACCCAGTACTTC. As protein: CASGRTGGETQYF.

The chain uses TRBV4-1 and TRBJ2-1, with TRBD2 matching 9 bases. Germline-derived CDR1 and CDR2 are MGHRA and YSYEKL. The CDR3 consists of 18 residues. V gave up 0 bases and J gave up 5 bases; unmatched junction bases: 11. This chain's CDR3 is CASSQEGSGGLMDNEQFF. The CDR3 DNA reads TGCGCCAGCAGCCAAGAGGGTAGCGGGGGCCTTATGGACAATGAGCAGTTCTTC.

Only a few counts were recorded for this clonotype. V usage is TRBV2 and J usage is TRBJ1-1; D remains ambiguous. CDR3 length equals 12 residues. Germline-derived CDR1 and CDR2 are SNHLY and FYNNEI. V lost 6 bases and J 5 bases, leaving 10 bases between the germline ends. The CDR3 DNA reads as TGTGCCAGCAGGTTGGGGTCAACTGAAGCTTTCTTT. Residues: CASRLGSTEAFF.

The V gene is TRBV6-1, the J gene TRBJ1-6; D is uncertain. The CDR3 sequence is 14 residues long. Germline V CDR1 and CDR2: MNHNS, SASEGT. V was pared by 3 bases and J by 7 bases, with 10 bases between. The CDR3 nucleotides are TGTGCCAGCAGTGAGGGCATCCTCAATTCACCCCTCCACTTT. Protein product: CASSEGILNSPLHF.

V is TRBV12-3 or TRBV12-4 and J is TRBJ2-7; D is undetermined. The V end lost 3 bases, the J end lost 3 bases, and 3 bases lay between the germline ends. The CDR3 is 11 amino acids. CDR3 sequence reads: CASSFDYEQYF. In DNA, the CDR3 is TGTGCCAGCAGTTTTGACTACGAGCAGTACTTC.

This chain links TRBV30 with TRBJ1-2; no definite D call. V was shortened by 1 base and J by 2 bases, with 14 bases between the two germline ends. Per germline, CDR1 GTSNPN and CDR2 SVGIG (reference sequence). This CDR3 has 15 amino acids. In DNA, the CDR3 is TGTGCCTGGAGTGCCAGCCGGACTAGCAACTATGGCTACACCTTC. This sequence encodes CAWSASRTSNYGYTF.

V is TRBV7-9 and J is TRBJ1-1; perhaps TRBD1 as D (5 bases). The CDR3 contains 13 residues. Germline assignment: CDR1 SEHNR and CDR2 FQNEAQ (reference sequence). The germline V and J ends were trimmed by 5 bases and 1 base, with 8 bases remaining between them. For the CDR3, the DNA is TGTGCCAGCAGCACTGGACAGAACACTGAAGCTTTCTTT. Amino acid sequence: CASSTGQNTEAFF.

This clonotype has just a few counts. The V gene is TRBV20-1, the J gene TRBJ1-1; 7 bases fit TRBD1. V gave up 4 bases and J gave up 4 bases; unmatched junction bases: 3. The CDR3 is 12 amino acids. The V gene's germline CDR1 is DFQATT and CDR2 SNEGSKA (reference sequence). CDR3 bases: TGCAGTGCTACTCGACAGGGCACTGAAGCTTTCTTT. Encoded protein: CSATRQGTEAFF.

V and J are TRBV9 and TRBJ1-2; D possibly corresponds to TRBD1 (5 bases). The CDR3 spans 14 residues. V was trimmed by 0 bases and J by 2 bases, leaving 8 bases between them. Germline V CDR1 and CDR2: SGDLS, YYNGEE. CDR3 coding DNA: TGTGCCAGCAGCGTAGGATCAGGGAACTATGGCTACACCTTC. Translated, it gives CASSVGSGNYGYTF.

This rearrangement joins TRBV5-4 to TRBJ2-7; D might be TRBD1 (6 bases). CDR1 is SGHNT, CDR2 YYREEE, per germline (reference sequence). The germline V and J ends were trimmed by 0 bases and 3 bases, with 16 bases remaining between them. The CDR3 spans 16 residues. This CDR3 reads CASSLGAGQGIYEQYF. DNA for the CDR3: TGTGCCAGCAGCTTGGGGGCAGGGCAGGGGATCTACGAGCAGTACTTC. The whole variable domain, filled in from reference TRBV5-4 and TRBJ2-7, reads ETGVTQSPTHLIKTRGQQVTLRCSSQSGHNTVSWYQQALGQGPQFIFQYYREEENGRGNFPPRFSGLQFPNYSSELNVNALELDDSALYLCASSLGAGQGIYEQYFGPGTRLTVT.

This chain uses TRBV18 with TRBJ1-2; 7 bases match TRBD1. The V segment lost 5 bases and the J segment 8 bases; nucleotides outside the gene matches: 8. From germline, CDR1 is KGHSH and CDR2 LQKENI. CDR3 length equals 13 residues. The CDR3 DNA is TGTGCCAGCTCATCCGACAGGGATGGCGGCTACACCTTC. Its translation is CASSSDRDGGYTF.

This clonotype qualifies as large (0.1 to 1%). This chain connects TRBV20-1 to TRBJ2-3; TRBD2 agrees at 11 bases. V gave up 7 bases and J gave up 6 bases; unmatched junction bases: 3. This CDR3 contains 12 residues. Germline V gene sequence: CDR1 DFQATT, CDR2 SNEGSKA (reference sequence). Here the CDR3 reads CSVTSGADTQYF. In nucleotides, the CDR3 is TGCAGTGTGACTAGCGGGGCTGATACGCAGTATTTT.

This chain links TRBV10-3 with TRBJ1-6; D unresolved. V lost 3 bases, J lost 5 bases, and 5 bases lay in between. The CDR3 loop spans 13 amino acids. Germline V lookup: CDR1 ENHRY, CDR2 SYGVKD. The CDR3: CAISDPDNSPLHF. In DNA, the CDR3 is TGTGCCATCAGTGACCCCGATAATTCACCCCTCCACTTT.

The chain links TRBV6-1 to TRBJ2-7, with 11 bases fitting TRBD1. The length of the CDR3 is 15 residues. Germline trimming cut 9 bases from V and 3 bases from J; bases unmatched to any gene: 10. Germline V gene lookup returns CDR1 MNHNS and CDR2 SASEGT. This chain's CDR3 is CASTLTGTGGYEQYF. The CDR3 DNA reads TGTGCCAGTACATTAACCGGGACAGGGGGCTACGAGCAGTACTTC.

The CDR3 DNA is TGTGCCAGCAGTTCGACAGGGGCGGGAGATACGCAGTATTTT. This sequence encodes CASSSTGAGDTQYF. The chain is built from TRBV12-3 or TRBV12-4 and TRBJ2-3; TRBD1 matches at 8 bases. This CDR3 is built from 14 residues. J lost 5 bases, V lost 4 bases, and 5 bases had no gene match.

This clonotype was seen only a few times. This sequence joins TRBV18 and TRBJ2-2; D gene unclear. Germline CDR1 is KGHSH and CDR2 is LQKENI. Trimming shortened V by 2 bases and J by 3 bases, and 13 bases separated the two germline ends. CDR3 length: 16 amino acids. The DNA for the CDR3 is TGTGCCAGCTCACCATTCCTGTTGCGAGACACCGGGGAGCTGTTTTTT. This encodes CASSPFLLRDTGELFF. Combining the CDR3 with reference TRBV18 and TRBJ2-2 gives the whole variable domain NAGVMQNPRHLVRRRGQEARLRCSPMKGHSHVYWYRQLPEEGLKFMVYLQKENIIDESGMPKERFSAEFPKEGPSILRIQQVVRGDSAAYFCASSPFLLRDTGELFFGEGSRLTVL.

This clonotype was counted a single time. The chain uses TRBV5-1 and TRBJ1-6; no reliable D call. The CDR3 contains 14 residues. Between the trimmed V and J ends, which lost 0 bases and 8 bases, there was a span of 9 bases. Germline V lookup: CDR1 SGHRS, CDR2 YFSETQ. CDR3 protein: CASSLAGWDSPLHF. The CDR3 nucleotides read TGCGCCAGCAGCTTGGCCGGGTGGGATTCACCCCTCCACTTT.

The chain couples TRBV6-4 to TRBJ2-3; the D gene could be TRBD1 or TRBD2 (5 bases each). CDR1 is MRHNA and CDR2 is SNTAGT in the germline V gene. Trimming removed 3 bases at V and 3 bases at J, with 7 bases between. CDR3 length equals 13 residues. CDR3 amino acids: CASSEGETDTQYF. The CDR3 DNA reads TGTGCCAGCAGTGAGGGGGAAACAGATACGCAGTATTTT.